The clone carrying this T cell receptor beta chain was observed once. The entry originates in a study of OX40 agonist ivuxolimab in advanced cancers. Study-wide background: It was ivuxolimab, an agonistic anti-OX40 (CD134) antibody, that patients were treated with. Dose-escalation patients had hepatocellular carcinoma, melanoma, renal cell or head and neck cancer. All patients had ivuxolimab intravenously every 2 weeks at 0.01 to 10 mg/kg. A history of anti-PD-1, anti-PD-L1 or anti-CTLA-4 therapy was acceptable, and approximately 40% had some.

The method was immunoSEQ multiplex PCR; TCRdb's version includes in-frame clones alone and lacks a portion of them. The table shows tens of thousands of clones, with approximately 80% occurring only once. CDR1 and CDR2 from the germline V gene are MNHNS and SASEGT. V shed 3 bases, J shed 12 bases, and the junction held 5 bases outside the gene matches. The CDR3 runs 12 residues. The receptor comes from an adult with an advanced solid tumor such as melanoma, head and neck, liver or kidney cancer. The material sequenced was CD4+ or CD8+ T cells sorted from blood, taken in a trial of the OX40 agonist ivuxolimab. This rearrangement joins TRBV6-1 to TRBJ2-1, with TRBD2 matching over 7 bases. CDR3 bases: TGTGCCAGCAGTGACTACCGCGGGGGGCAGTTCTTC. Translation: CASSDYRGGQFF.